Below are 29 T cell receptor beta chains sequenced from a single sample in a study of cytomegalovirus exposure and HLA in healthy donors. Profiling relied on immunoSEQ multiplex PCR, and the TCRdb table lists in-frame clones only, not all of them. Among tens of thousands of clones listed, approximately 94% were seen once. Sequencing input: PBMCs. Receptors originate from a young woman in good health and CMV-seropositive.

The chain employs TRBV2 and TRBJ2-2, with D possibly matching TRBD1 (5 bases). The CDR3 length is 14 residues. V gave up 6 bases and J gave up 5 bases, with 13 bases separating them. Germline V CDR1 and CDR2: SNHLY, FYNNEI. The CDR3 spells CASRINKGTGELFF. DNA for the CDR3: TGTGCCAGCAGGATAAATAAGGGGACCGGGGAGCTGTTTTTT.

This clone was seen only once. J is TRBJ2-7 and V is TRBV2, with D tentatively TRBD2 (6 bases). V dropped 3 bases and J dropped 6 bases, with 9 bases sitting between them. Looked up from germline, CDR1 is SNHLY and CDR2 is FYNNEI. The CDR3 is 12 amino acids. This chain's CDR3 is CASSEQGGEQYF. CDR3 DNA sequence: TGTGCCAGCAGTGAGCAGGGAGGCGAGCAGTACTTC.

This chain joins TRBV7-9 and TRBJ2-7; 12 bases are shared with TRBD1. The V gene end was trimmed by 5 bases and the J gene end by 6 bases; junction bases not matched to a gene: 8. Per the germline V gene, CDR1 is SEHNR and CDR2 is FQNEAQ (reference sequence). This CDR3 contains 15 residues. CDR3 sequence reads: CASSKGQGAASEQYF. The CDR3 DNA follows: TGTGCCAGCAGCAAGGGACAGGGGGCTGCAAGCGAGCAGTACTTC.

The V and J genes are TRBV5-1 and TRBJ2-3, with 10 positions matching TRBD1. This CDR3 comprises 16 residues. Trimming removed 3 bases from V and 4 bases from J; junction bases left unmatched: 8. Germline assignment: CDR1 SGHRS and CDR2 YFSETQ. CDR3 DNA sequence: TGCGCCAGCAGCTCTCTCCGACAGGGGGCGTCAGATACGCAGTATTTT. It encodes CASSSLRQGASDTQYF.

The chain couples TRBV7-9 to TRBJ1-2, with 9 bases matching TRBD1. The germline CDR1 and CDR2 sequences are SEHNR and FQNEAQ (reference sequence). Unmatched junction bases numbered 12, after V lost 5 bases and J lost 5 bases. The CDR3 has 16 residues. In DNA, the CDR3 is TGTGCCAGCAGCGAAAGAGGACAGGGGTCCTTTTATGGCTACACCTTC. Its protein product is CASSERGQGSFYGYTF.

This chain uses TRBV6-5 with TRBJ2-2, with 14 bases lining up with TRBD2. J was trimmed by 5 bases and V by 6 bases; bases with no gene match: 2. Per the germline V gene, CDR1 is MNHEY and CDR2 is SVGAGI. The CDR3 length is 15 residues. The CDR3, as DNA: TGTGCCAGCAGCAGGACTAGCGGGAGGACCGGGGAGCTGTTTTTT. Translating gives CASSRTSGRTGELFF.

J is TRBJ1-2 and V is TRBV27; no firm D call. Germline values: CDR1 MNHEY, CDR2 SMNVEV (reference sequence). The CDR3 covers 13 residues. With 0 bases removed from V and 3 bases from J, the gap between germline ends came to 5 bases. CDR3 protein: CASSLSRDYGYTF. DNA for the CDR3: TGTGCCAGCAGTTTATCGAGGGACTATGGCTACACCTTC.

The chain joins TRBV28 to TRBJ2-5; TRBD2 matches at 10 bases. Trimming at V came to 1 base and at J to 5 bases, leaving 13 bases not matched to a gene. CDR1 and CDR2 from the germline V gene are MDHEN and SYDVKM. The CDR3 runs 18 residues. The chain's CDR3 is CASSLLGLAGVVGETQYF. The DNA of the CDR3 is TGTGCCAGCAGTTTATTGGGTCTAGCGGGAGTGGTGGGCGAGACCCAGTACTTC.

CDR3 amino acids: CASSPGGTGSEKLFF. The CDR3 coding sequence is TGTGCCAGCAGTCCCGGTGGGACAGGGTCTGAAAAACTGTTTTTT. The rearrangement joins TRBV6-5 to TRBJ1-4; 9 nucleotides match TRBD1. Trimming cost V 5 bases and J 7 bases; bases outside gene matches: 8. Germline-derived CDR1 and CDR2 are MNHEY and SVGAGI. This CDR3 contains 15 residues.

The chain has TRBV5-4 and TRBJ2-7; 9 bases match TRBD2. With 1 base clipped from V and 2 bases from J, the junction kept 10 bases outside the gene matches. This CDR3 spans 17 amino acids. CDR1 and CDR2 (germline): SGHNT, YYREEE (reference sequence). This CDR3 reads CASSLLAAGGRAYEQYF. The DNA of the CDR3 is TGTGCCAGCAGCTTGCTTGCGGCCGGCGGGAGGGCCTACGAGCAGTACTTC.

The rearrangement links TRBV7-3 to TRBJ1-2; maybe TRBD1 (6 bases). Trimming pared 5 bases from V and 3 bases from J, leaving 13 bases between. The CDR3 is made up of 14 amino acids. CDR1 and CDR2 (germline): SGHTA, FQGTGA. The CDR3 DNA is TGTGCCAGCAGCCCGGCGTCAGGGGACTATGGCTACACCTTC. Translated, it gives CASSPASGDYGYTF. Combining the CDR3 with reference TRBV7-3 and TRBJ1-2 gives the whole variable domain GAGVSQTPSNKVTEKGKYVELRCDPISGHTALYWYRQSLGQGPEFLIYFQGTGAADDSGLPNDRFFAVRPEGSVSTLKIQRTERGDSAVYLCASSPASGDYGYTFGSGTRLTVV.

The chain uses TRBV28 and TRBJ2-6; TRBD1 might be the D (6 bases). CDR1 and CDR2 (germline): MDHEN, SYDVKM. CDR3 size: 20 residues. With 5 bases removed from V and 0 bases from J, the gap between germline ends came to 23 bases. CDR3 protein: CASSRYSTGPLSSGANVLTF. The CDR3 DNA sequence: TGTGCCAGCAGTCGATACTCAACAGGGCCCCTAAGCTCTGGGGCCAACGTCCTGACTTTC.

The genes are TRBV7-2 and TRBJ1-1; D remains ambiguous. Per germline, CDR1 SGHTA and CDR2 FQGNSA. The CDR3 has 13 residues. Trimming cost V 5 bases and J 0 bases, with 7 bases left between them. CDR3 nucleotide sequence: TGTGCCAGCAGCCAACACATGAACACTGAAGCTTTCTTT. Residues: CASSQHMNTEAFF.

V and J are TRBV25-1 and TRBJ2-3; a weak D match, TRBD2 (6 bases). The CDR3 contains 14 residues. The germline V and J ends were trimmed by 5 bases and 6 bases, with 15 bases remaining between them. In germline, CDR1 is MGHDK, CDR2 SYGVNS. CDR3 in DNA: TGTGCCAGCAGTAATCAAGTTGCGGGGGATACGCAGTATTTT. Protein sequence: CASSNQVAGDTQYF.

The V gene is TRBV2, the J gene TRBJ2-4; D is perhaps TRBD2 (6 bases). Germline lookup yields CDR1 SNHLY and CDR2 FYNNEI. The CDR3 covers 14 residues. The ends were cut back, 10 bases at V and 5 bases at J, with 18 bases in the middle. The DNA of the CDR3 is TGTGCCACCGCGGGACGGATAAGCCAAAACATTCAGTACTTC. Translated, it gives CATAGRISQNIQYF.

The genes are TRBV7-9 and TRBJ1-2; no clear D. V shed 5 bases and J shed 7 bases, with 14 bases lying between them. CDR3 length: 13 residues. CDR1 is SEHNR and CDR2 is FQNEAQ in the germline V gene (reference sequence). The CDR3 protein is CASSPVSNRGYTF. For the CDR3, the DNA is TGTGCCAGCAGCCCGGTCTCAAACCGTGGCTACACCTTC.

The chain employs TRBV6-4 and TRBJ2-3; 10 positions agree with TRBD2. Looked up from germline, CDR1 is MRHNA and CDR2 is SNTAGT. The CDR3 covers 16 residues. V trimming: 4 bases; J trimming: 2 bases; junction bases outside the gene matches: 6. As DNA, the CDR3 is TGTGCCAGCAGTGCGGAACTAGCGGGAACCACAGATACGCAGTATTTT. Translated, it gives CASSAELAGTTDTQYF.

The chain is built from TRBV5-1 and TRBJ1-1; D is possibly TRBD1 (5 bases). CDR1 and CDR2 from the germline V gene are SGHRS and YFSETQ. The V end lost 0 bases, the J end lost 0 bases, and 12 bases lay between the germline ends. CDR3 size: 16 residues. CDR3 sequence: CASSLAWADMNTEAFF. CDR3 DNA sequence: TGCGCCAGCAGCTTGGCCTGGGCGGACATGAACACTGAAGCTTTCTTT.

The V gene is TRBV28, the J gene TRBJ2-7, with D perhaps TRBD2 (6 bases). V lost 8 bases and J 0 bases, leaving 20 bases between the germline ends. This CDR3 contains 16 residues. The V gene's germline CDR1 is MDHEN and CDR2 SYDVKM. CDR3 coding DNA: TGTGCCAGCCGAAGGTGGGGCGGGGAGAGCTCCTACGAGCAGTACTTC. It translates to CASRRWGGESSYEQYF.

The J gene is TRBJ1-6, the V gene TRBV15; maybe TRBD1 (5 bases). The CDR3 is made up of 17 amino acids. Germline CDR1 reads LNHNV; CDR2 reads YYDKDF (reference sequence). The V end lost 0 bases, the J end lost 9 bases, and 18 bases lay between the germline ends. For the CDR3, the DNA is TGTGCCACCAGCAGAGATATGGGACTATCCTTGGGTTCACCCCTCCACTTT. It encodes CATSRDMGLSLGSPLHF.

For the CDR3, the DNA is TGTGCCAGCAGCCGGGGACTAGCGGGAGGATGGGTAGAGACCCAGTACTTC. Its protein product is CASSRGLAGGWVETQYF. The chain links TRBV5-6 to TRBJ2-5, with 15 bases lining up with TRBD2. The CDR3 loop spans 17 amino acids. CDR1 is SGHDT and CDR2 is YYEEEE in the germline V gene. Trimming removed 4 bases from V and 4 bases from J; junction bases left unmatched: 8.

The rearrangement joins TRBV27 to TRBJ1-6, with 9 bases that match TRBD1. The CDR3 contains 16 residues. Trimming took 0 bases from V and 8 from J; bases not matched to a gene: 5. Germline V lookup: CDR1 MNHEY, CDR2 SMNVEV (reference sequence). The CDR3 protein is CASSLSKQGAYSPLHF. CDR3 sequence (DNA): TGTGCCAGCAGTTTATCGAAACAGGGGGCCTATTCACCCCTCCACTTT.

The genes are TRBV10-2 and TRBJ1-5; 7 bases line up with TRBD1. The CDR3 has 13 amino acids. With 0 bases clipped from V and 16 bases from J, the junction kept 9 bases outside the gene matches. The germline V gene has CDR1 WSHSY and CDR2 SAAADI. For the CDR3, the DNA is TGCGCCAGCAGTGAGTCGGCGGACAGGCAGAGACATTTT. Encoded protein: CASSESADRQRHF.

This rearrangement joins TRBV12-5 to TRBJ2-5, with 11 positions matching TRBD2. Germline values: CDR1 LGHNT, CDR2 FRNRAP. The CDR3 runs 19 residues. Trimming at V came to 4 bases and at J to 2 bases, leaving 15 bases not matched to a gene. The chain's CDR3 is CASGWHAGLAEKNQETQYF. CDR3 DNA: TGTGCTAGTGGTTGGCACGCGGGACTAGCGGAAAAGAATCAAGAGACCCAGTACTTC.

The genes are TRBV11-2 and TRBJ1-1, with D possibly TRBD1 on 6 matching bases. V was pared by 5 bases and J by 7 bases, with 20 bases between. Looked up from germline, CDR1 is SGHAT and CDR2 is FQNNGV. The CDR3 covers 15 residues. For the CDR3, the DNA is TGTGCCAGCAGCGAACATTTACAGGGTAAGGATGAAGCTTTCTTT. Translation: CASSEHLQGKDEAFF.

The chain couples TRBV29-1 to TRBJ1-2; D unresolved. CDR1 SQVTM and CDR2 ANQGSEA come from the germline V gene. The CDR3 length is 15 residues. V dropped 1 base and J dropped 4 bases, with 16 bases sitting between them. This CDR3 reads CSVEGAGQILYGYTF. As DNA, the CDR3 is TGCAGCGTTGAAGGGGCAGGCCAAATACTCTATGGCTACACCTTC.

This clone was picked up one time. The CDR3 region is CASSQVGVNNYGYTF. CDR3 DNA: TGCGCCAGCAGCCAAGTGGGCGTAAACAACTATGGCTACACCTTC. This chain joins TRBV4-1 and TRBJ1-2; the D is unclear. The CDR3 contains 15 residues. Germline V gene lookup returns CDR1 MGHRA and CDR2 YSYEKL. The V and J ends lost 1 base and 2 bases respectively, with 11 bases between them.

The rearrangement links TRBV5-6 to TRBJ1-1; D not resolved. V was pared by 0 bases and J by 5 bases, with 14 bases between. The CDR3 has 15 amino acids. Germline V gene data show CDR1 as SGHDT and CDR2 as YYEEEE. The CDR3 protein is CASSLGSGLGTEAFF. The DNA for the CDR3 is TGTGCCAGCAGCTTGGGTTCGGGGTTAGGGACTGAAGCTTTCTTT.

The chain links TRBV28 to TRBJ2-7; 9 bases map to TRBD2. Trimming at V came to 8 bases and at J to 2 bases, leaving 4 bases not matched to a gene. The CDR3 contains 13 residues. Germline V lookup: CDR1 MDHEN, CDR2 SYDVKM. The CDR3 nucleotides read TGTGCCAGCTCGAGCGGGGGGACCTACGAGCAGTACTTC. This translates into CASSSGGTYEQYF.